The sequence of this TCR beta chain was determined in a study of post-analysis software for immune sequencing data. Study results and limitations: Patients with multiple sclerosis recorded significantly lower normalized Chao1 diversity than controls, the study found.

The TCR beta cDNA libraries contained unique molecular identifiers. TCRdb reanalysed the PCR reads using MiXCR and keeps one entry per CDR3 protein. The sample consists of 150,000 or so distinct CDR3 sequences, 30% to 45% of them appearing once. Trimming took 6 bases from V and 5 from J, leaving 14 bases between them. In germline, CDR1 is SGHTA, CDR2 FQGNSA. The CDR3 sequence is 14 residues long. A remark on this clonotype: Its antigen is unknown.

The origin of this receptor is a girl aged 5-17 years with multiple sclerosis. The J gene is TRBJ2-1, the V gene TRBV7-2; perhaps TRBD1 as D (6 bases). The sequencing used blood, collected after autologous hematopoietic stem cell transplantation. This CDR3 reads CASSWGPEDNEQFF. CDR3 nucleotides: TGTGCCAGCAGTTGGGGGCCAGAAGACAATGAGCAGTTCTTC.